Listed below are T cell receptor beta chains from one sample, sequenced in a study of long-term antiretroviral therapy in people with HIV. Libraries were prepared by immunoSEQ multiplex PCR; TCRdb keeps only in-frame clonotypes and omits some of them. The sample carries about 22,000 clones, 85% to 90% recorded once. This specimen was unsorted PBMCs, taken 1.8 years before starting antiretroviral therapy. The receptors here all came from a woman between 25 and 40 years old with HIV. CDR3s include the opening cysteine and the closing phenylalanine or tryptophan. D genes are given only for firm matches. A clone size is listed for some rows: how often the clone was seen (once, few, many), or a class if it is expanded.

NA	few	TRBV10-2	TRBJ2-1	TGCGCCAGCAGCCCGGACAGCTCCTACAATGAGCAGTTCTTC	CASSPDSSYNEQFF
TRBD1	NA	TRBV5-6	TRBJ1-1	TGTGCCAGCAGCGGACAGGGATATGTTGGCACTGAAGCTTTCTTT	CASSGQGYVGTEAFF
TRBD1	NA	TRBV5-1	TRBJ1-2	TGCGCCAGCAGCTCAATGGGACAGGAAGCCGGCTACACCTTC	CASSSMGQEAGYTF
NA	NA	TRBV5-1	TRBJ2-1	TGCGCCAGCAGCTTGGTGGTCGGAACAGGGTCCTACAATGAGCAGTTCTTC	CASSLVVGTGSYNEQFF
TRBD2	NA	TRBV7-9	TRBJ2-3	TGTGCCAGCAGTCGCGTACTAGCGGGGGTGGATACGCAGTATTTT	CASSRVLAGVDTQYF
NA	NA	TRBV5-6	TRBJ2-2	TGTGCCAGCAGCTGGAGGGGGATCAACACCGGGGAGCTGTTTTTT	CASSWRGINTGELFF
NA	NA	TRBV19	TRBJ1-6	TGTGCCAGTAGTGTTGAGGGGAGGACTAATTCACCCCTCCACTTT	CASSVEGRTNSPLHF
TRBD1	NA	TRBV7-9	TRBJ1-2	TGTGCCAGCAGCTCGACCCGGGACAGGCGGATCCAAAACTATGGCTACACCTTC	CASSSTRDRRIQNYGYTF
NA	NA	TRBV15	TRBJ1-2	TGTGCCACCAGACTATGGATTGGTAAAAATAACTATGGCTACACCTTC	CATRLWIGKNNYGYTF
NA	few	TRBV5-1	TRBJ1-6	TGCGCCAGCAGCTTTCAACAAATTGGCAATTCACCCCTCCACTTT	CASSFQQIGNSPLHF
NA	NA	TRBV21-1	TRBJ2-3	TGTGCCAGCAGCACGCGAAGAGGGTTCTCAGATACGCAGTATTTT	CASSTRRGFSDTQYF
NA	NA	TRBV9	TRBJ2-1	TGTGCCAGCAGCGTAGGTTCCTCAGGGGCCAATGAGCAGTTCTTC	CASSVGSSGANEQFF
NA	NA	TRBV27	TRBJ1-4	TGTGCCAGCAGTCTCCTGGGGGCAGAAGAAAAACTGTTTTTT	CASSLLGAEEKLFF
NA	NA	TRBV9	TRBJ2-7	TGTGCCAGCAGCGTAGAATCCGGGTACGAGCAGTACTTC	CASSVESGYEQYF
TRBD2	once	TRBV19	TRBJ2-1	TGTGCCAGCACTACGGGGGGTCAGGGCTACAATGAGCAGTTCTTC	CASTTGGQGYNEQFF
NA	NA	TRBV9	TRBJ2-3	TGTGCCAGCAGCTCAACAGGAGATACGCAGTATTTT	CASSSTGDTQYF
TRBD1	NA	TRBV4-1	TRBJ1-5	TGCGCCAGCAGCCAAAGGGACAGATTGAGTCAGCCCCAGCATTTT	CASSQRDRLSQPQHF
NA	NA	TRBV5-4	TRBJ1-2	TGTGCCAGCAGCTTGGGGGGCCAGAGGGGGGGCTATGGCTACACCTTC	CASSLGGQRGGYGYTF
NA	NA	TRBV5-8	TRBJ1-2	TGTGCCAGCAGCTTGCGCTCGCAGGGGTTAGACTATGGCTACACCTTC	CASSLRSQGLDYGYTF
TRBD1	few	TRBV6-6	TRBJ1-5	TGTGCCAGCAGATTTACCGGGACAGGGGGCAATCAGCCCCAGCATTTT	CASRFTGTGGNQPQHF
TRBD2	NA	TRBV19	TRBJ2-1	TGTGCCAGTAGTATACGAGGACTAGCGGGGGGCACTTCCTACAATGAGCAGTTCTTC	CASSIRGLAGGTSYNEQFF
NA	NA	TRBV30	TRBJ1-1	TGTGCCTGGAGTCCCCTTGGTAAGGTCTCTGAAGCTTTCTTT	CAWSPLGKVSEAFF
TRBD2	NA	TRBV9	TRBJ2-1	TGTGCCAGCAGCTTTTCACTAGCGGGGGGAGGTGAGCAGTTCTTC	CASSFSLAGGGEQFF
NA	NA	TRBV4-1	TRBJ1-5	TGCGCCAGCAGCCAAGATTTATTTGGCGGGAATCAGCCCCAGCATTTT	CASSQDLFGGNQPQHF
TRBD1	NA	TRBV11-1	TRBJ2-3	TGTGCCAGCAGCCAGGCAGGGGGCCTCCTCACAGATACGCAGTATTTT	CASSQAGGLLTDTQYF
NA	NA	TRBV19	TRBJ1-3	TGTGCCAGTAGTATCCGCAGGGGAAACACCATATATTTT	CASSIRRGNTIYF
NA	NA	TRBV11-2	TRBJ2-6	TGTGCCAGCAGCGTAGTAAGGTCTGGGGCCAACGTCCTGACTTTC	CASSVVRSGANVLTF
TRBD1	NA	TRBV10-3	TRBJ1-1	TGTGCCATCAGGGCCACAGGGGACCACACTGAAGCTTTCTTT	CAIRATGDHTEAFF
TRBD1	NA	TRBV5-1	TRBJ2-5	TGCGCCAGCAGCCGAGGGACAGTAGAAGAGACCCAGTACTTC	CASSRGTVEETQYF
NA	NA	TRBV18	TRBJ2-7	TGTGCCAGCTCACCAGGAAGTCAGAACTACGAGCAGTACTTC	CASSPGSQNYEQYF
TRBD1	NA	TRBV7-9	TRBJ2-3	TGTGCCAGCAGCCCCCAGGGGGCATCCCCAGATACGCAGTATTTT	CASSPQGASPDTQYF
NA	NA	TRBV19	TRBJ1-5	TGTGCCAGTTCAACAGCCTACAATCAGCCCCAGCATTTT	CASSTAYNQPQHF
TRBD1	NA	TRBV25-1	TRBJ1-4	TGTGCCAGCAGTTACAGGGGGAATAATGAAAAACTGTTTTTT	CASSYRGNNEKLFF
TRBD2	NA	TRBV7-2	TRBJ2-2	TGTGCCAGCAGCCCGAATCCCCTAGCGGGGGCGAACACCGGGGAGCTGTTTTTT	CASSPNPLAGANTGELFF
TRBD1	NA	TRBV5-1	TRBJ1-1	TGCGCCAGCACCTCGGGGACAGGGGGCACTGAAGCTTTCTTT	CASTSGTGGTEAFF
TRBD1	NA	TRBV5-1	TRBJ1-5	TGCGCCAGCAGCCCCGGGACAGGGGGCAATCAGCCCCAGCATTTT	CASSPGTGGNQPQHF
NA	NA	TRBV18	TRBJ2-5	TGTGCCAGCTCACCCCTAACTAGCCAAGAGACCCAGTACTTC	CASSPLTSQETQYF
NA	NA	TRBV11-2	TRBJ1-3	TGTGCCAGCAGCTTGAGGGCGGACTACTTCTCTGGAAACACCATATATTTT	CASSLRADYFSGNTIYF
NA	NA	TRBV7-9	TRBJ2-5	TGTGCCAGCAGCGCGATCACAGGGTTACAAGAGACCCAGTACTTC	CASSAITGLQETQYF
NA	NA	TRBV25-1	TRBJ1-2	TGTGCCAGCAGTGAACATTCAGGGGACTATGGCTACACCTTC	CASSEHSGDYGYTF
NA	NA	TRBV7-2	TRBJ2-3	TGTGCCAGCAGCACAGGGTCCCTCGGGGGCACAGATACGCAGTATTTT	CASSTGSLGGTDTQYF
NA	once	TRBV5-6	TRBJ1-2	TGTGCCAGCAGCCTTCGTCACGATCGTCCCGCCCTCTATGGCTACACCTTC	CASSLRHDRPALYGYTF
TRBD2	once	TRBV19	TRBJ2-5	TGTGCCAGTAGTATTAGCGGGGGGCCCCAAGAGACCCAGTACTTC	CASSISGGPQETQYF
TRBD1	NA	TRBV13	TRBJ2-1	TGTGCCAGCAGCTCATCCGGGACAGGGAACAATGAGCAGTTCTTC	CASSSSGTGNNEQFF
NA	NA	TRBV5-1	TRBJ1-5	TGCGCCAGCGGATTTTCAGGGGAGGGCAATCAGCCCCAGCATTTT	CASGFSGEGNQPQHF
NA	NA	TRBV30	TRBJ1-5	TGTGCCTGGAGTCACTCTACTGGCGGGCAGCCCCAGCATTTT	CAWSHSTGGQPQHF
NA	NA	TRBV10-2	TRBJ2-5	TGCGCCAGCAGCCCTCTAGGTCAAGAGACCCAGTACTTC	CASSPLGQETQYF
NA	few	TRBV19	TRBJ2-2	TGTGCCAGTGGAAGGTTGAGGGCGCCCGGGGAGCTGTTTTTT	CASGRLRAPGELFF